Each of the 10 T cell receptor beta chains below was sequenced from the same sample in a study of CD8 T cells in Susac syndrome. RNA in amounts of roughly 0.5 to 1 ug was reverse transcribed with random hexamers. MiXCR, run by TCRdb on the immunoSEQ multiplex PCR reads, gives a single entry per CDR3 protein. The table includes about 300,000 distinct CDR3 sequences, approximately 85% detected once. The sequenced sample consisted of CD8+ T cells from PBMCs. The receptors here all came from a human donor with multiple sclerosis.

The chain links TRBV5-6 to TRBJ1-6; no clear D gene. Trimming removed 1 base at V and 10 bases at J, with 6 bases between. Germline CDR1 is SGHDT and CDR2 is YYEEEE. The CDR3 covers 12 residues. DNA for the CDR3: TGTGCCAGCAGCTTGATTAGATCACCCCTCCACTTT. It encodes CASSLIRSPLHF.

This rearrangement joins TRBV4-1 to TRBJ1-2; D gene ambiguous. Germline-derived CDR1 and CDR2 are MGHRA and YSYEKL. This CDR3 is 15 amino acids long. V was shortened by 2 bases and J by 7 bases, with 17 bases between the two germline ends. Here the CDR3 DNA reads TGCGCCAGCAGCCAAACCAACACCCGGCGGGGTGGCTACACCTTC. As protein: CASSQTNTRRGGYTF.

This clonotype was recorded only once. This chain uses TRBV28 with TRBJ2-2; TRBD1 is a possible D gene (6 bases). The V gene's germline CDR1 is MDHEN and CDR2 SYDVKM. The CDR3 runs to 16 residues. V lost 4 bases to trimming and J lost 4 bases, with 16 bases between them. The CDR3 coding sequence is TGTGCCAGCAGTTCCCCTCGAACAGGGCCCACCGGGGAGCTGTTTTTT. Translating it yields CASSSPRTGPTGELFF.

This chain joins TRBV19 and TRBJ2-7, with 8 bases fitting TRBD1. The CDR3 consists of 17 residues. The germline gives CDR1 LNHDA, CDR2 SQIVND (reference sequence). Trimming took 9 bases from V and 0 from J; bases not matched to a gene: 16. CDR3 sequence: CASANRDRTPTSYEQYF. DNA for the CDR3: TGTGCCAGCGCCAACCGGGACAGGACGCCGACCTCCTACGAGCAGTACTTC.

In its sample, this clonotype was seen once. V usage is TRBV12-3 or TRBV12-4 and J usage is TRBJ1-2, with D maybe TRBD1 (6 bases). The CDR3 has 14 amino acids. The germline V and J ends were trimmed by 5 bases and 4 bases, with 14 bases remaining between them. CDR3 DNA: TGTGCCAGCAGTAAACCGGGGGCCGCCTATGGCTACACCTTC. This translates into CASSKPGAAYGYTF.

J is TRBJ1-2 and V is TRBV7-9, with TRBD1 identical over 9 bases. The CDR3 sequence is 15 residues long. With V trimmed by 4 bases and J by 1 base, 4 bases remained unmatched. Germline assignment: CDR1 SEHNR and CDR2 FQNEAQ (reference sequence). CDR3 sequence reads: CASSSQGAVNYGYTF. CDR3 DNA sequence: TGTGCCAGCAGCTCACAGGGGGCTGTTAACTATGGCTACACCTTC. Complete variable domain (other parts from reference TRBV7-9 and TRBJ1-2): DTGVSQNPRHKITKRGQNVTFRCDPISEHNRLYWYRQTLGQGPEFLTYFQNEAQLEKSRLLSDRFSAERPKGSFSTLEIQRTEQGDSAMYLCASSSQGAVNYGYTFGSGTRLTVV.

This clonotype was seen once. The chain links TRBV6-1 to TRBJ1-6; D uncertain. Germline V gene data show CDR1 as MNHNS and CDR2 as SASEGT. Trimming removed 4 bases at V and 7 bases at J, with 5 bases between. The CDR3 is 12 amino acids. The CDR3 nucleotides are TGTGCCAGCAGTGCATACAATTCACCCCTCCACTTT. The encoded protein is CASSAYNSPLHF.

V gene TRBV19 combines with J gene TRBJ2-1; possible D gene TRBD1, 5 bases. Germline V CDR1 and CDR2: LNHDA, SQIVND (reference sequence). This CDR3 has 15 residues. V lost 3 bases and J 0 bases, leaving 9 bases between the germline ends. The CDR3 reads CASSIVGPSYNEQFF. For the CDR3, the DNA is TGTGCCAGTAGTATTGTGGGGCCCTCCTACAATGAGCAGTTCTTC.

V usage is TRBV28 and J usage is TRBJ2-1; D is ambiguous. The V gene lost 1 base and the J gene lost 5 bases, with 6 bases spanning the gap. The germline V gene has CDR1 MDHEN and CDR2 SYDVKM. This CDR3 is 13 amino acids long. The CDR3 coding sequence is TGTGCCAGCAGTTTATCCCCCGACAATGAGCAGTTCTTC. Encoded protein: CASSLSPDNEQFF.

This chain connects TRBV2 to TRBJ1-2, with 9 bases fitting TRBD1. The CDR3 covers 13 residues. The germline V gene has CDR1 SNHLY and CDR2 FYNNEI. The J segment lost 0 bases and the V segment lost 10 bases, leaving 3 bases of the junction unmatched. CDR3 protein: CANTGGPNYGYTF. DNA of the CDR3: TGTGCCAACACAGGGGGCCCTAACTATGGCTACACCTTC.